One and the same sample provided the 18 T cell receptor beta chains below, sequenced in a study of early T cells in non-severe SARS-CoV-2 infection. TCRdb re-called the 5' RACE reads with MiXCR, one entry per CDR3 protein. The data hold 85,000 to 95,000 distinct CDR3 sequences, with roughly 15% observed a single time. The sample was whole blood, taken at baseline. The receptors were sampled from an adult who was a healthcare worker with PCR-confirmed SARS-CoV-2 infection or an uninfected control (not recorded which).

This clonotype was detected only a few times. The chain links TRBV6-5 to TRBJ2-3; no clear D. The germline CDR1 and CDR2 sequences are MNHEY and SVGAGI. The CDR3 sequence is 10 residues long. V was pared by 4 bases and J by 6 bases, with 2 bases between. The DNA for the CDR3 is TGTGCCAGCAGTTCTGATACGCAGTATTTT. Its translation is CASSSDTQYF.

This rearrangement joins TRBV15 to TRBJ2-1; TRBD2 aligns across 12 bases. CDR1 is LNHNV, CDR2 YYDKDF, per germline (reference sequence). The CDR3 is made up of 18 amino acids. V dropped 2 bases and J dropped 3; count of bases not matched to a gene: 8. The CDR3 loop reads CATSRSLRTSGVYNEQFF. In nucleotides, the CDR3 is TGTGCCACCAGCAGATCCCTCAGGACTAGCGGGGTCTACAATGAGCAGTTCTTC.

The chain joins TRBV4-1 to TRBJ2-7; 7 bases are shared with TRBD1. With V trimmed by 4 bases and J by 5 bases, 14 bases remained unmatched. The germline V gene has CDR1 MGHRA and CDR2 YSYEKL. CDR3 length: 16 residues. The CDR3 protein is CASSPMARGQGDEQYF. As DNA, the CDR3 is TGCGCCAGCAGCCCAATGGCGAGGGGGCAAGGAGACGAGCAGTACTTC.

The CDR3 loop is CATHGGLHEQYF. In DNA form, the CDR3 reads TGTGCCACGCACGGGGGGCTACACGAGCAGTACTTC. This chain uses TRBV28 with TRBJ2-7, with a tentative D call TRBD2 (7 bases). This CDR3 spans 12 amino acids. V lost 10 bases, J lost 5 bases, and 15 bases lay in between. Germline CDR1 MDHEN, CDR2 SYDVKM. Full variable domain (outside the CDR3, taken from reference TRBV28 and TRBJ2-7): DVKVTQSSRYLVKRTGEKVFLECVQDMDHENMFWYRQDPGLGLRLIYFSYDVKMKEKGDIPEGYSVSREKKERFSLILESASTNQTSMYLCATHGGLHEQYFGPGTRLTVT.

J is TRBJ2-1 and V is TRBV7-8, with 10 bases lining up with TRBD2. The CDR3 loop spans 17 amino acids. V trimming: 5 bases; J trimming: 3 bases; junction bases outside the gene matches: 10. Germline V lookup: CDR1 SGHVS, CDR2 FQNEAQ. CDR3 loop: CASSLLAGGVLYNEQFF. DNA of the CDR3: TGTGCCAGCAGCCTTTTAGCGGGAGGAGTACTCTACAATGAGCAGTTCTTC.

This clonotype was counted ten times or more. This chain connects TRBV28 to TRBJ1-3; 7 bases fit TRBD1. Germline CDR1 reads MDHEN; CDR2 reads SYDVKM. V gave up 3 bases and J gave up 2 bases; unmatched junction bases: 7. The CDR3 runs 16 residues. DNA of the CDR3: TGTGCCAGCAGTTTTCTCTTCGGGACAGCTGGAAACACCATATATTTT. This gives the protein CASSFLFGTAGNTIYF.

The chain is built from TRBV12-3 or TRBV12-4 and TRBJ1-6, with 7 bases fitting TRBD1. The CDR3 is 14 amino acids. With 9 bases clipped from V and 6 bases from J, the junction kept 8 bases outside the gene matches. The CDR3 region is CARVIDRANSPLHF. CDR3 nucleotides: TGTGCCAGAGTTATAGACAGGGCTAATTCACCCCTCCACTTT.

This clonotype has at least ten counts. J is TRBJ2-1 and V is TRBV5-1; D may be TRBD2 (6 bases). CDR3 length: 16 residues. Trimming cost V 1 base and J 4 bases, with 15 bases left between them. Per the germline V gene, CDR1 is SGHRS and CDR2 is YFSETQ. CDR3 amino acids: CASSLRGGVEYNEQFF. In DNA, the CDR3 is TGCGCCAGCAGCTTGCGGGGCGGGGTCGAATACAATGAGCAGTTCTTC.

This sequence joins TRBV11-2 and TRBJ2-7; no clear D gene. In germline, CDR1 is SGHAT, CDR2 FQNNGV. This CDR3 has 14 amino acids. V dropped 0 bases and J dropped 3 bases, with 9 bases sitting between them. This chain's CDR3 is CASSLDIVNYEQYF. CDR3 bases: TGTGCCAGCAGCTTAGACATAGTTAACTACGAGCAGTACTTC.

This clonotype was seen repeatedly, ten times or more. The chain joins TRBV7-8 to TRBJ2-1, with TRBD2 matching over 13 bases. Per the germline V gene, CDR1 is SGHVS and CDR2 is FQNEAQ. This CDR3 region has 19 residues. Germline trimming cut 0 bases from V and 2 bases from J; bases unmatched to any gene: 7. CDR3 DNA sequence: TGTGCCAGCAGCTTAGCCTCAAGGACTAGCGGGAGTCCCTACAATGAGCAGTTCTTC. Protein product: CASSLASRTSGSPYNEQFF.

This clonotype was seen a handful of times. The rearrangement links TRBV20-1 to TRBJ2-3, with TRBD2 as a possible D gene (5 bases). The germline V gene has CDR1 DFQATT and CDR2 SNEGSKA (reference sequence). This CDR3 spans 12 amino acids. CDR3 sequence: CSQRPSTDTQYF. CDR3 in DNA: TGCAGCCAGCGGCCCAGCACAGATACGCAGTATTTT.

As DNA, the CDR3 is TGTGCCAGCTCACCCCCAAAGAAAAGCTCCTACAATGAGCAGTTCTTC. Protein sequence: CASSPPKKSSYNEQFF. The rearrangement joins TRBV18 to TRBJ2-1; D is uncertain. This CDR3 is built from 16 residues. CDR1 is KGHSH, CDR2 LQKENI, per germline. V lost 3 bases, J lost 0 bases, and 12 bases lay in between.

This clonotype has only a few counts. V gene TRBV5-4 combines with J gene TRBJ2-5; 7 bases align to TRBD2. The CDR3 extends over 14 amino acids. The J segment lost 2 bases and the V segment lost 4 bases, leaving 5 bases of the junction unmatched. Germline V CDR1 and CDR2: SGHNT, YYREEE (reference sequence). In nucleotides, the CDR3 is TGTGCCAGCAGCGCGGGACTAAAGCAAGAGACCCAGTACTTC. This translates into CASSAGLKQETQYF. Full variable domain (remainder filled in from reference TRBV5-4 and TRBJ2-5): ETGVTQSPTHLIKTRGQQVTLRCSSQSGHNTVSWYQQALGQGPQFIFQYYREEENGRGNFPPRFSGLQFPNYSSELNVNALELDDSALYLCASSAGLKQETQYFGPGTRLLVL.

This clonotype showed up just a few times. The J gene is TRBJ2-5, the V gene TRBV29-1; 8 bases line up with TRBD2. Trimming took 0 bases from V and 2 from J; bases not matched to a gene: 2. This CDR3 is 14 amino acids long. Germline lookup yields CDR1 SQVTM and CDR2 ANQGSEA. Here the CDR3 reads CSVEDTGGQETQYF. The CDR3, as DNA: TGCAGCGTTGAAGATACGGGAGGGCAAGAGACCCAGTACTTC. Complete variable domain (other parts from reference TRBV29-1 and TRBJ2-5): SAVISQKPSRDICQRGTSLTIQCQVDSQVTMMFWYRQQPGQSLTLIATANQGSEATYESGFVIDKFPISRPNLTFSTLTVSNMSPEDSSIYLCSVEDTGGQETQYFGPGTRLLVL.

The chain combines TRBV12-3 or TRBV12-4 with TRBJ2-7, with 7 bases that match TRBD1. The CDR3 contains 13 residues. With V trimmed by 5 bases and J by 2 bases, 3 bases remained unmatched. The CDR3 DNA reads TGTGCCAGCAGTACGGGACAGCCCTACGAGCAGTACTTC. Its translation is CASSTGQPYEQYF.

J is TRBJ2-7 and V is TRBV12-3 or TRBV12-4; D may be TRBD2 (6 bases). The CDR3 is 15 residues long. V was pared by 5 bases and J by 3 bases, with 17 bases between. CDR3 region: CASSPGTGVYYEQYF. CDR3 in DNA: TGTGCCAGCAGTCCTGGGACGGGAGTGTACTACGAGCAGTACTTC.

The rearrangement links TRBV20-1 to TRBJ2-5; 9 bases are shared with TRBD1. Looked up from germline, CDR1 is DFQATT and CDR2 is SNEGSKA (reference sequence). The CDR3 runs to 15 residues. Trimming took 6 bases from V and 4 from J; bases not matched to a gene: 12. The CDR3 sequence: CSAGERDRAIETQYF. As DNA, the CDR3 is TGCAGTGCGGGAGAACGGGACAGGGCAATAGAGACCCAGTACTTC.

The rearrangement joins TRBV28 to TRBJ2-3, with D perhaps being TRBD1 or TRBD2 (5 bases each). Germline V gene lookup returns CDR1 MDHEN and CDR2 SYDVKM. The CDR3 is made up of 15 amino acids. Trimming pared 7 bases from V and 2 bases from J, leaving 16 bases between. The DNA for the CDR3 is TGTGCCAGCATAACTCCGGGACGAGCCACAGATACGCAGTATTTT. This codes for CASITPGRATDTQYF.